This T cell receptor beta chain was captured by sequencing in a study of T cell responses to AZD1222 COVID-19 vaccine. Study results and limitations: Clonal diversity was possibly underestimated; the donors were predominantly white British and more often female.

Trimming cost V 2 bases and J 4 bases, with 15 bases left between them. This CDR3 has 15 amino acids. The germline V gene encodes CDR1 GTSNPN and CDR2 SVGIG (reference sequence). Clones were read by immunoSEQ multiplex PCR, and TCRdb kept only the in-frame ones, dropping some. The profile shows around 140,000 clones, almost 95% of them singletons. Turning to this clone: What it binds is not known.

This clonotype was sampled from an adult who received the AZD1222 COVID-19 vaccine. This sequence joins TRBV30 and TRBJ1-5, with TRBD1 as a possible D gene (5 bases). The sample in question was peripheral blood, obtained 28 days after the second AZD1222 dose. CDR3: CAWSRVGGPNQPQHF. CDR3 DNA: TGTGCCTGGAGTAGGGTCGGGGGTCCAAATCAGCCCCAGCATTTT.